This T cell receptor beta chain comes out of a study of T cells after yellow fever vaccination. The junction had 11 bases not matched to a gene; V was cut back by 8 bases and J by 3 bases. Germline V gives CDR1 MNHEY, CDR2 SVGEGT. The CDR3 loop spans 15 amino acids. A single record per CDR3 protein comes from TCRdb applying MiXCR to the 5' RACE reads. The sample comprises roughly 180,000 distinct CDR3 sequences, about 6.2% of which are singletons, and nearly 3% rests with the top ten. The receptor was derived from a man younger than 35 who received the YFV17D yellow fever vaccine. The genes are TRBV6-2 or TRBV6-3 and TRBJ2-7, with 9 bases lining up with TRBD1. The sequencing used CD4+ T cells sorted from PBMCs, collected on the day of the first yellow fever vaccination. The CDR3 sequence: CASLIVGTGHYEQYF. CDR3 DNA: TGTGCCAGCCTAATTGTTGGGACAGGGCACTACGAGCAGTACTTC.